These 21 T cell receptor beta chains originate from one sample sequenced in a study of cytomegalovirus exposure and HLA in healthy donors. PCR involved 60 Vbeta and 13 Jbeta primers. Clones were read by immunoSEQ multiplex PCR, and TCRdb kept only the in-frame ones, dropping some. The sample carries roughly 130,000 clones, less than 75% recorded once. The sample taken for sequencing was PBMCs. These TCRs come from a middle-aged woman in good health and CMV-seropositive.

This clone showed up just a few times. This sequence joins TRBV15 and TRBJ2-5; D unclear. Germline V gives CDR1 LNHNV, CDR2 YYDKDF (reference sequence). Trimming stripped 4 bases from V and 5 bases from J, with 20 bases between. The CDR3 extends over 16 amino acids. CDR3 sequence: CATSKTIDGSGETQYF. The DNA for the CDR3 is TGTGCCACCAGCAAAACCATAGACGGGTCCGGGGAGACCCAGTACTTC.

The gene calls are TRBV7-9 and TRBJ1-2; D may be TRBD1 (6 bases). This CDR3 region has 14 residues. Trimming cost V 3 bases and J 8 bases, with 16 bases left between them. Germline values: CDR1 SEHNR, CDR2 FQNEAQ (reference sequence). CDR3 amino acids: CASSFSDRSHGYTF. The CDR3 nucleotides read TGTGCCAGCAGCTTTTCGGACAGAAGCCACGGCTACACCTTC.

This clone was seen more than once but under ten times. This rearrangement joins TRBV10-3 to TRBJ2-3, with D tentatively TRBD2 (5 bases). This CDR3 is built from 14 residues. Trimming cost V 4 bases and J 3 bases, with 11 bases left between them. The germline V gene has CDR1 ENHRY and CDR2 SYGVKD. CDR3 region: CAISVGGLTDTQYF. In DNA, the CDR3 is TGTGCCATCAGTGTAGGCGGGCTGACAGATACGCAGTATTTT.

CDR3 protein: CAWSFETAESPLHF. CDR3 in DNA: TGTGCCTGGAGTTTTGAGACAGCCGAATCACCCCTCCACTTT. J is TRBJ1-6 and V is TRBV30; the D gene is possibly TRBD1 (5 bases). The ends were cut back, 2 bases at V and 10 bases at J, with 15 bases in the middle. This CDR3 is built from 14 residues. Germline V gene lookup returns CDR1 GTSNPN and CDR2 SVGIG (reference sequence).

The chain joins TRBV7-8 to TRBJ1-1, with D unresolved. Trimming took off 2 bases at V and 4 bases at J, with 8 bases between the two ends. The CDR3 is made up of 13 amino acids. CDR1 and CDR2 (germline): SGHVS, FQNEAQ. The CDR3 nucleotides read TGTGCCAGCAGCTTAACGGCGGGCACTGAAGCTTTCTTT. Amino acids: CASSLTAGTEAFF. Variable domain in full (rest from reference TRBV7-8 and TRBJ1-1): GAGVSQSPRYKVAKRGQDVALRCDPISGHVSLFWYQQALGQGPEFLTYFQNEAQLDKSGLPSDRFFAERPEGSVSTLKIQRTQQEDSAVYLCASSLTAGTEAFFGQGTRLTVV.

This clone occurred a few times. This chain joins TRBV28 and TRBJ1-5; D is unresolved. Germline V gene data show CDR1 as MDHEN and CDR2 as SYDVKM. This CDR3 region has 16 residues. The V gene lost 1 base and the J gene lost 1 base, with 11 bases spanning the gap. CDR3 loop: CASSLSSSTSNQPQHF. In DNA form, the CDR3 reads TGTGCCAGCAGTTTATCGTCATCCACAAGCAATCAGCCCCAGCATTTT.

The rearrangement joins TRBV4-1 to TRBJ1-5, with TRBD1 matching over 7 bases. V lost 1 base to trimming and J lost 3 bases; unmatched junction nucleotides: 9. The CDR3 loop spans 17 amino acids. Germline CDR1 reads MGHRA; CDR2 reads YSYEKL. As DNA, the CDR3 is TGCGCCAGCAGCCAAGTCCCGGGACAGTTCTTCAATCAGCCCCAGCATTTT. Its translation: CASSQVPGQFFNQPQHF.

The chain links TRBV9 to TRBJ1-3; 7 bases match TRBD1. This CDR3 spans 13 amino acids. CDR1 is SGDLS and CDR2 is YYNGEE in the germline V gene. V lost 2 bases to trimming and J lost 6 bases; unmatched junction nucleotides: 2. The DNA of the CDR3 is TGTGCCAGCAGCGTGCAGGGGGAAAACACCATATATTTT. This sequence encodes CASSVQGENTIYF.

V is TRBV27 and J is TRBJ1-1, with D unresolved. V was pared by 3 bases and J by 0 bases, with 5 bases between. This CDR3 comprises 13 residues. Germline V CDR1 and CDR2: MNHEY, SMNVEV (reference sequence). The CDR3 DNA reads TGTGCCAGCAGTTTCGGTCTGAACACTGAAGCTTTCTTT. Translated: CASSFGLNTEAFF.

The chain is built from TRBV28 and TRBJ1-2; D possibly corresponds to TRBD1 (5 bases). Germline loops: CDR1 MDHEN, CDR2 SYDVKM. The CDR3 sequence is 13 residues long. V gave up 7 bases and J gave up 3 bases, with 12 bases separating them. The CDR3 reads CASISGGDYGYTF. The CDR3 region has the DNA TGTGCCAGCATCTCGGGAGGGGACTATGGCTACACCTTC.

The gene calls are TRBV5-1 and TRBJ2-7; D is perhaps TRBD2 (6 bases). The CDR3 has 13 amino acids. Looked up from germline, CDR1 is SGHRS and CDR2 is YFSETQ. The ends were cut back, 7 bases at V and 6 bases at J, with 17 bases in the middle. The CDR3 region is CASGSGVVPEQYF. The CDR3 bases are TGCGCCAGCGGTTCGGGAGTGGTTCCCGAGCAGTACTTC.

The V and J genes are TRBV27 and TRBJ2-5, with D possibly being TRBD1 (6 bases). CDR1 is MNHEY and CDR2 is SMNVEV in the germline V gene (reference sequence). V lost 3 bases and J lost 5, with 16 bases in between. The CDR3 is 15 amino acids. Here the CDR3 DNA reads TGTGCCAGCAGTTTGGCGGCAGGGGCGTGGGAGACCCAGTACTTC. Translated: CASSLAAGAWETQYF.

V and J are TRBV18 and TRBJ1-4, with D tentatively TRBD1 (6 bases). Trimming cost V 0 bases and J 7 bases, with 15 bases left between them. This CDR3 spans 16 amino acids. Germline V lookup: CDR1 KGHSH, CDR2 LQKENI. CDR3 amino acids: CASSPPPQGRVEKLFF. Written as DNA, the CDR3 is TGTGCCAGCTCACCACCCCCGCAGGGGAGGGTTGAAAAACTGTTTTTT.

DNA of the CDR3: TGTGCCAGCAGCTCCAACTCCTACAATGAGCAGTTCTTC. Translation gives CASSSNSYNEQFF. The chain couples TRBV7-7 to TRBJ2-1; D gene unclear. This CDR3 has 13 amino acids. Between the trimmed V and J ends, which lost 4 bases and 0 bases, there was a span of 4 bases. The V gene's germline CDR1 is SSHAT and CDR2 FNYEAQ (reference sequence).

The chain is built from TRBV10-3 and TRBJ1-4; 11 bases align to TRBD1. The germline gives CDR1 ENHRY, CDR2 SYGVKD. The ends lost 3 bases at V and 8 bases at J; junction bases unmatched: 2. The length of the CDR3 is 14 residues. In DNA form, the CDR3 reads TGTGCCATCAGTGAAGGGACAGGGGGAGAAAAACTGTTTTTT. This translates into CAISEGTGGEKLFF.

This clone was picked up a small number of times. The CDR3 region is CASSLAGSKLISYEQYF. The DNA for the CDR3 is TGTGCCAGCAGCTTGGCGGGATCCAAACTAATCTCCTACGAGCAGTACTTC. This chain uses TRBV7-2 with TRBJ2-7; tentatively, D is TRBD2 (6 bases). Germline CDR1 reads SGHTA; CDR2 reads FQGNSA. V lost 3 bases and J lost 0, with 18 bases in between. The CDR3 consists of 17 residues.

This clone occurred a few times. The genes are TRBV4-2 and TRBJ1-4; 8 positions agree with TRBD1. This CDR3 has 18 amino acids. Per germline, CDR1 LGHNA and CDR2 YNFKEQ. The V and J ends lost 2 bases and 2 bases, in that order; junction bases with no gene match: 10. The CDR3 bases are TGTGCCAGCAGCCAACGACCTGGCAGGGGGCTCACTAATGAAAAACTGTTTTTT. It codes for CASSQRPGRGLTNEKLFF.

This clone has a single count. CDR3 loop: CASSQDTGSPLHF. The CDR3 DNA is TGCGCCAGCAGCCAAGATACGGGTTCACCCCTCCACTTT. V usage is TRBV4-3 and J usage is TRBJ1-6; D unresolved. Trimming cost V 0 bases and J 9 bases, with 6 bases left between them. The CDR3 length is 13 residues. Germline values: CDR1 LGHNA, CDR2 YSLEER.

The chain has TRBV28 and TRBJ2-7; 9 bases map to TRBD1. Germline V gene data show CDR1 as MDHEN and CDR2 as SYDVKM. The CDR3 length is 14 residues. V shed 7 bases, J shed 6 bases, and the junction held 10 bases outside the gene matches. The CDR3 coding sequence is TGTGCCAGCATGACAGGGGGATTGGTGGGCGAGCAGTACTTC. Translating it yields CASMTGGLVGEQYF.

The chain employs TRBV5-4 and TRBJ2-4, with 8 nucleotides matching TRBD1. Per the germline V gene, CDR1 is SGHNT and CDR2 is YYREEE (reference sequence). The junction had 8 bases not matched to a gene; V was cut back by 3 bases and J by 6 bases. The CDR3 runs 15 residues. The CDR3 spells CASSSEGQGGNIQYF. Written as DNA, the CDR3 is TGTGCCAGCAGCTCCGAAGGACAGGGCGGAAACATTCAGTACTTC.

The chain combines TRBV14 with TRBJ2-6; maybe TRBD1 (5 bases). CDR3 size: 16 residues. The V end lost 4 bases, the J end lost 4 bases, and 14 bases lay between the germline ends. Germline V lookup: CDR1 SGHDN, CDR2 FVKESK. CDR3 amino acids: CASSPSDSLGANVLTF. The CDR3 DNA sequence: TGTGCCAGCAGCCCGTCAGACAGCCTCGGGGCCAACGTCCTGACTTTC.